This TCR beta chain derives from a study of shared clonotypes between healthy human individuals. Across the whole study: Three plates were used per donor for CD4 naive, three for CD4 memory, two for CD8 naive and one for CD8 memory.

As defined, naive CD8 cells were CD45RO-negative and positively selected for CCR7, with terminally differentiated effector memory CD45RA+ cells excluded. Trimming removed 8 bases from V and 1 base from J, with 12 bases in between. The CDR3 is 13 residues long. Germline V lookup: CDR1 LNHDA, CDR2 SQIVND (reference sequence). Comments on this clone: Its target is not known.

Profiling relied on immunoSEQ multiplex PCR, and the TCRdb table lists in-frame clones only, not all of them. The sample includes roughly 2,000,000 clones, about 95% seen only once; the top ten take 1% to 1.5%. Broader study findings: Some naive CD4 clonotypes, roughly 4.5%, turned up in common across four donors.

The material sequenced was naive CD8+ T cells sorted from blood. The origin of this receptor is a man aged 18 to 30 in good health. The rearrangement links TRBV19 to TRBJ2-7, with D hard to call. CDR3 sequence reads: CASSGPPSYEQYF. The CDR3 nucleotides read TGTGCCAGTTCCGGTCCTCCTTCCTACGAGCAGTACTTC.